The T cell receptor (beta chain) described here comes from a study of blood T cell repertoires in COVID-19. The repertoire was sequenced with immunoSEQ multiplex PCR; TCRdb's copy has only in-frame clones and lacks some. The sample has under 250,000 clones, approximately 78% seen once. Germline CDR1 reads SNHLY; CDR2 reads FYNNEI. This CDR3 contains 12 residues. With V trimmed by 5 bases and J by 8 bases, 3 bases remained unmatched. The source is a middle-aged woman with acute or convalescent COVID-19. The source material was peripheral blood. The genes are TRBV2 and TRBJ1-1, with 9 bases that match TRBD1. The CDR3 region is CASSQTGGEAFF. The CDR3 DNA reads TGTGCCAGCAGTCAGACAGGGGGAGAAGCTTTCTTT.